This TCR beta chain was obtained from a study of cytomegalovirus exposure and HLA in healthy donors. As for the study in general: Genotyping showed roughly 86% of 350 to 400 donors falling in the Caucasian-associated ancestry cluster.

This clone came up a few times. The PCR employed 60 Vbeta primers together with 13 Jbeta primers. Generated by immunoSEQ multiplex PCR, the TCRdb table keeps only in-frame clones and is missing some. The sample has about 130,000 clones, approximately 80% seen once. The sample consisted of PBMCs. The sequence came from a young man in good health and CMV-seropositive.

The CDR3 DNA is TGTGCCAGTAAGGACAGGGGGCCCTATGGCTACACCTTC. As protein: CASKDRGPYGYTF. V and J are TRBV19 and TRBJ1-2; TRBD1 aligns across 11 bases. The CDR3 contains 13 residues. V dropped 7 bases and J dropped 4; count of bases not matched to a gene: 2. Germline V lookup: CDR1 LNHDA, CDR2 SQIVND (reference sequence). Filled out from reference TRBV19 and TRBJ1-2, the complete variable domain reads DGGITQSPKYLFRKEGQNVTLSCEQNLNHDAMYWYRQDPGQGLRLIYYSQIVNDFQKGDIAEGYSVSREKKESFPLTVTSAQKNPTAFYLCASKDRGPYGYTFGSGTRLTVV.